This T cell receptor (beta chain) was sequenced in a study of blood T cell repertoires in COVID-19. The overall study: Collection of acute and convalescent COVID-19 samples took place in the United States, Italy and Spain. T cells, B-cell-depleted T cells, or PBMCs supplied cDNA or gDNA.

CDR1 is SGDLS, CDR2 YYNGEE, per germline. Deletions cut 3 bases from V and 5 bases from J, with 13 bases between. The CDR3 is 14 residues long. Method: immunoSEQ multiplex PCR; TCRdb's copy keeps in-frame clones and lacks some. The sample lists roughly 250,000 clones; approximately 83% were seen once. Patients in Seattle were enrolled during active infection, then followed longitudinally. The V call is TRBV9, the J call TRBJ2-3; no clear D gene. The specimen was peripheral blood. The clonotype was recovered from a person aged 70 to 80 with COVID-19, enrolled during active disease. The CDR3 nucleotides are TGTGCCAGCAGCGAGAACGTTAACGGAGATACGCAGTATTTT. Its protein is CASSENVNGDTQYF.